This T cell receptor beta chain was documented in a study of early T cells in non-severe SARS-CoV-2 infection. Study-wide background: Investigators sequenced bulk RNA drawn from unsorted whole blood, and chains remained unpaired.

On this clonotype itself: Its antigen is unknown.

This CDR3 contains 15 residues. V was pared by 5 bases and J by 3 bases, with 9 bases of the junction left unmatched. CDR1 is SQVTM and CDR2 is ANQGSEA in the germline V gene. Individual cDNA molecules were tagged with unique molecular identifiers. TCRdb fed the 5' RACE reads into MiXCR, producing one record per CDR3 protein. The table has under 70,000 distinct CDR3 sequences, over 9.5% seen once. Study observations and caveats: VDJdb matching favored anti-spike CD8 responses, missing private and CD4 specificities.

The origin of this receptor is an adult who was a healthcare worker with PCR-confirmed SARS-CoV-2 infection or an uninfected control (not recorded which). The sequenced sample consisted of whole blood. This chain connects TRBV29-1 to TRBJ2-7; 11 nucleotides line up with TRBD1. The CDR3 loop reads CSVILGQGAFYEQYF. The CDR3, as DNA: TGCAGCGTTATTTTAGGACAGGGGGCCTTCTACGAGCAGTACTTC.